The 20 T cell receptor beta chains presented below share a single source sample, sequenced in a study of blood T cell repertoires in COVID-19. TCRdb's table, derived via immunoSEQ multiplex PCR, lists solely in-frame clones and lacks some. The sample has 230,000 or so clones, 85% seen once. Material: PBMCs or T cells enriched from blood (not recorded which). Receptors originate from a woman aged 50 to 65 who had been exposed to COVID-19.

The V and J genes are TRBV7-6 and TRBJ1-1; D is undetermined. The V gene lost 5 bases and the J gene lost 2 bases, with 9 bases spanning the gap. This CDR3 is 13 amino acids long. From germline, CDR1 is SGHVS and CDR2 FNYEAQ. The CDR3 bases are TGTGCCAGCAGCCTTAGTAGAAACACTGAAGCTTTCTTT. This codes for CASSLSRNTEAFF.

The gene calls are TRBV29-1 and TRBJ1-2; 10 bases agree with TRBD1. J was trimmed by 6 bases and V by 6 bases; bases with no gene match: 7. The CDR3 totals 13 residues. Germline lookup yields CDR1 SQVTM and CDR2 ANQGSEA. In nucleotides, the CDR3 is TGCAGCGTGGAGGGACAGGGGTCGGATGGCTACACCTTC. It encodes CSVEGQGSDGYTF.

The chain employs TRBV11-1 and TRBJ2-3, with a weak D call TRBD1 (5 bases). The CDR3 runs to 16 residues. With 4 bases removed from V and 8 bases from J, the gap between germline ends came to 22 bases. Germline V gene data show CDR1 as SGHAT and CDR2 as FQDESV (reference sequence). The CDR3 spells CASSSTRQSPSGTQYF. CDR3 in DNA: TGTGCCAGCAGCTCGACTCGACAGTCCCCCTCGGGTACGCAGTATTTT. Full variable domain (missing parts from reference TRBV11-1 and TRBJ2-3): EAEVAQSPRYKITEKSQAVAFWCDPISGHATLYWYRQILGQGPELLVQFQDESVVDDSQLPKDRFSAERLKGVDSTLKIQPAELGDSAMYLCASSSTRQSPSGTQYFGPGTRLTVL.

The J gene is TRBJ2-1, the V gene TRBV9; a weak D match, TRBD2 (5 bases). CDR1 is SGDLS and CDR2 is YYNGEE in the germline V gene. The CDR3 is made up of 17 amino acids. V was shortened by 3 bases and J by 0 bases, with 16 bases between the two germline ends. CDR3 sequence reads: CASSAPQTAGSYNEQFF. DNA of the CDR3: TGTGCCAGCAGCGCCCCACAAACGGCGGGCTCCTACAATGAGCAGTTCTTC. Full variable domain (remainder filled in from reference TRBV9 and TRBJ2-1): DSGVTQTPKHLITATGQRVTLRCSPRSGDLSVYWYQQSLDQGLQFLIQYYNGEERAKGNILERFSAQQFPDLHSELNLSSLELGDSALYFCASSAPQTAGSYNEQFFGPGTRLTVL.

CDR3 amino acids: CASSPGLSNSPLHF. CDR3 bases: TGTGCCAGCAGCCCGGGACTTTCTAATTCACCCCTCCACTTT. This chain connects TRBV13 to TRBJ1-6; a possible D gene is TRBD1 (5 bases). The V end lost 5 bases, the J end lost 6 bases, and 11 bases lay between the germline ends. Germline V gene data show CDR1 as PRHDT and CDR2 as FYEKMQ (reference sequence). CDR3 length: 14 residues.

This clone occurred once. CDR3 coding DNA: TGTGCCAGTGGGCCCGTGGGCAATCAGCCCCAGCATTTT. It codes for CASGPVGNQPQHF. The V and J genes are TRBV19 and TRBJ1-5; no firm D call. With 8 bases removed from V and 2 bases from J, the gap between germline ends came to 10 bases. Germline V CDR1 and CDR2: LNHDA, SQIVND (reference sequence). The CDR3 covers 13 residues.

The chain has TRBV11-2 and TRBJ2-7, with D perhaps matching TRBD2 (7 bases). The ends were cut back, 4 bases at V and 4 bases at J, with 23 bases in the middle. Germline V gene data show CDR1 as SGHAT and CDR2 as FQNNGV. The CDR3 consists of 17 residues. CDR3 protein: CASSYSGGRGVRYEQYF. CDR3 DNA sequence: TGTGCCAGCAGCTACTCCGGTGGGAGGGGGGTCCGATACGAGCAGTACTTC.

The chain joins TRBV5-1 to TRBJ1-1, with 7 bases aligning to TRBD1. The CDR3 covers 13 residues. With 5 bases clipped from V and 4 bases from J, the junction kept 5 bases outside the gene matches. Looked up from germline, CDR1 is SGHRS and CDR2 is YFSETQ. The CDR3 nucleotides are TGCGCCAGCAGAGGGGGCGAGGGCACTGAAGCTTTCTTT. It specifies CASRGGEGTEAFF.

CDR3 coding DNA: TGTGCCAGCAGCTTGGCGGGGACACTAGGTGAAGCTTTCTTT. Protein product: CASSLAGTLGEAFF. V and J are TRBV5-6 and TRBJ1-1, with a tentative D call TRBD1 (6 bases). Germline lookup yields CDR1 SGHDT and CDR2 YYEEEE. V dropped 0 bases and J dropped 7 bases, with 13 bases sitting between them. The CDR3 sequence is 14 residues long.

The chain couples TRBV28 to TRBJ2-3; D gene unclear. The length of the CDR3 is 15 residues. V lost 7 bases and J 0 bases, leaving 14 bases between the germline ends. Germline loops: CDR1 MDHEN, CDR2 SYDVKM. The chain's CDR3 is CASNQLSPSTDTQYF. The CDR3 nucleotides read TGTGCCAGCAACCAACTCTCTCCTAGCACAGATACGCAGTATTTT.

The CDR3 loop reads CASSVATGNTEAFF. The CDR3, as DNA: TGTGCCAGCAGCGTGGCGACAGGGAACACTGAAGCTTTCTTT. This chain joins TRBV9 and TRBJ1-1; perhaps TRBD1 as D (6 bases). Trimming took 2 bases from V and 1 from J, leaving 9 bases between them. Germline values: CDR1 SGDLS, CDR2 YYNGEE. This CDR3 has 14 amino acids. The full variable domain, its missing parts supplied by reference TRBV9 and TRBJ1-1, is DSGVTQTPKHLITATGQRVTLRCSPRSGDLSVYWYQQSLDQGLQFLIQYYNGEERAKGNILERFSAQQFPDLHSELNLSSLELGDSALYFCASSVATGNTEAFFGQGTRLTVV.

V is TRBV5-5 and J is TRBJ1-5, with unresolved D. This CDR3 is 14 amino acids long. Germline CDR1 reads SGHKS; CDR2 reads YYEKEE (reference sequence). Trimming pared 5 bases from V and 0 bases from J, leaving 9 bases between. Here the CDR3 reads CASSTGDSNQPQHF. CDR3 in DNA: TGTGCCAGCAGTACCGGGGATAGCAATCAGCCCCAGCATTTT.

This clone was detected only a few times. The chain carries TRBV25-1 and TRBJ1-3; TRBD1 aligns across 8 bases. This CDR3 has 13 amino acids. V lost 6 bases, J lost 2 bases, and 0 bases stayed unmatched. Germline lookup yields CDR1 MGHDK and CDR2 SYGVNS. The CDR3 reads CASRTGAGNTIYF. CDR3 in DNA: TGTGCCAGCAGGACAGGGGCTGGAAACACCATATATTTT.

This chain links TRBV11-2 with TRBJ1-6, with D hard to call. Germline CDR1 is SGHAT and CDR2 is FQNNGV. Trimming pared 6 bases from V and 0 bases from J, leaving 12 bases between. This CDR3 comprises 16 residues. The CDR3 DNA sequence: TGTGCCAGCAGTCGGGCGGGAGGCTCCTATAATTCACCCCTCCACTTT. Amino acid sequence: CASSRAGGSYNSPLHF.

The chain recombines TRBV6-5 with TRBJ2-1; D remains ambiguous. Germline lookup yields CDR1 MNHEY and CDR2 SVGAGI. The CDR3 contains 11 residues. V lost 6 bases, J lost 4 bases, and 4 bases lay in between. The CDR3 sequence: CASRSYNEQFF. The CDR3 region has the DNA TGTGCCAGCAGGAGTTACAATGAGCAGTTCTTC.

The chain is built from TRBV27 and TRBJ2-7, with a possible D match to TRBD1 (5 bases). The CDR3 has 13 amino acids. Germline V lookup: CDR1 MNHEY, CDR2 SMNVEV (reference sequence). Trimming removed 3 bases from V and 7 bases from J, with 13 bases in between. In DNA form, the CDR3 reads TGTGCCAGCAGTTTCAAGGGGAATGGAGAGCAGTACTTC. Encoded protein: CASSFKGNGEQYF.

The V call is TRBV29-1, the J call TRBJ1-1; TRBD1 might be the D (5 bases). The CDR3 is 12 residues long. Germline lookup yields CDR1 SQVTM and CDR2 ANQGSEA. The ends were cut back, 7 bases at V and 7 bases at J, with 16 bases in the middle. Here the CDR3 DNA reads TGCAGCGCCGCCCGGGGGGGTCTTGAAGCTTTCTTT. Its translation is CSAARGGLEAFF.

This chain uses TRBV9 with TRBJ1-1; a weak D match, TRBD1 (5 bases). Between the trimmed V and J ends, which lost 0 bases and 3 bases, there was a span of 18 bases. CDR1 is SGDLS, CDR2 YYNGEE, per germline. CDR3 length: 17 amino acids. The CDR3 sequence is CASSVVPPQGLDTEAFF. CDR3 DNA sequence: TGTGCCAGCAGCGTAGTCCCCCCCCAGGGACTGGACACTGAAGCTTTCTTT.

This clone was counted a single time. The J gene is TRBJ1-3, the V gene TRBV7-8; the D is unclear. V was pared by 1 base and J by 7 bases, with 11 bases between. The CDR3 has 14 residues. From germline, CDR1 is SGHVS and CDR2 FQNEAQ. The CDR3 coding sequence is TGTGCCAGCAGCTTAGAAGTGACTAAGAACACCATATATTTT. This codes for CASSLEVTKNTIYF. Full variable domain (missing parts from reference TRBV7-8 and TRBJ1-3): GAGVSQSPRYKVAKRGQDVALRCDPISGHVSLFWYQQALGQGPEFLTYFQNEAQLDKSGLPSDRFFAERPEGSVSTLKIQRTQQEDSAVYLCASSLEVTKNTIYFGEGSWLTVV.

This rearrangement joins TRBV18 to TRBJ1-4; D remains unclear. The CDR3 is 15 amino acids. CDR1 and CDR2 from the germline V gene are KGHSH and LQKENI. Trimming removed 6 bases from V and 6 bases from J, with 17 bases in between. As DNA, the CDR3 is TGTGCCAGCTCTCGGGATGTAACAGTGGATGAAAAACTGTTTTTT. It codes for CASSRDVTVDEKLFF. Together with reference TRBV18 and TRBJ1-4, the CDR3 gives the full variable domain: NAGVMQNPRHLVRRRGQEARLRCSPMKGHSHVYWYRQLPEEGLKFMVYLQKENIIDESGMPKERFSAEFPKEGPSILRIQQVVRGDSAAYFCASSRDVTVDEKLFFGSGTQLSVL.